Sequencing of this TCR beta chain was carried out in a study of PD-L1 blockade in urothelial cancer. Study-level background: Blood analysis took place 3 weeks (second dose) and 6 weeks after treatment start. A median of roughly 150,000 T cells was found in the blood samples.

Repertoires were generated with immunoSEQ multiplex PCR, while TCRdb's copy carries only in-frame clones and drops some. The table records about 85,000 clones, about 85% of them present only once. Time point given: pretreatment peripheral blood. Individual patients had between 1 and 8 samples, taken pretreatment and on-treatment. Study-level results: Improved survival was predicted by pretreatment blood TCR clonality below the median.

V gave up 5 bases and J gave up 5 bases, with 16 bases separating them. Germline V gene lookup returns CDR1 SGHVS and CDR2 FQNEAQ. The CDR3 is 14 residues long. As to this clone: Its antigen is not identified.

The rearrangement links TRBV7-8 to TRBJ2-7; tentative D call: TRBD1 (6 bases). Sample: PBMCs, taken around atezolizumab (anti-PD-L1) treatment. The TCR sequence derives from a man aged 55 to 69 with urothelial cancer. For the CDR3, the DNA is TGTGCCAGCAGCGTCACAGGGTTGGTCCACGAGCAGTACTTC. It translates to CASSVTGLVHEQYF.